This TCR beta chain came from a study of T cell therapy after organ transplantation. Study details: After therapy, patients were monitored for around 27 weeks. Study outcomes and limitations: Nonresponders had marked pretherapy clonal expansions and little post-therapy change. Reconstitution after therapy seemingly combined transferred and product-undetected endogenous clonotypes. Pretherapy CD8 clonality inversely correlated with its fold change after therapy.

CDR3 length: 13 residues. Trimming stripped 4 bases from V and 4 bases from J, with 12 bases between. Germline assignment: CDR1 SGHNT and CDR2 YYREEE (reference sequence). The data were produced by immunoSEQ multiplex PCR, yet TCRdb's version contains in-frame clones alone and is incomplete. The top ten hold approximately 42% of the sample, which has about 1,200 clones, almost 65% seen once. This clone has a handful of counts. The antigen remains undetermined. Time point defined: 20-29 weeks after completion of therapy. The receptor comes from a human patient who had received a solid organ transplant and had CMV disease. Some T cells may have come from the graft donor. The starting material was CD8+ T cells from blood, obtained after autologous CMV-specific T cell therapy. The chain is built from TRBV5-4 and TRBJ2-7, with unresolved D. The CDR3 bases are TGTGCCAGCAGCCCTTATCTGGGATACGAGCAGTACTTC. Translated: CASSPYLGYEQYF.